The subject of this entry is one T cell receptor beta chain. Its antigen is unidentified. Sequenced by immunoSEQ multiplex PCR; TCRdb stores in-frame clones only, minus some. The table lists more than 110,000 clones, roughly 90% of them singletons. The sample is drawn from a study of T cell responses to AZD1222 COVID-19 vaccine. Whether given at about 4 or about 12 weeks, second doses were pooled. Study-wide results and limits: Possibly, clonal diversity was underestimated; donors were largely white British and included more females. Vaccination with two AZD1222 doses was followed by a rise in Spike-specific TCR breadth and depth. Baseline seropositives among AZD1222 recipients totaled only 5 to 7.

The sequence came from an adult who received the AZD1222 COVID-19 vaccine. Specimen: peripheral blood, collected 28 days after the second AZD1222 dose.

CDR3 bases: TGTGCCAGTACGGGGGGCAGAGCTAGCACAGATACGCAGTATTTT. Amino acid sequence: CASTGGRASTDTQYF. The chain recombines TRBV19 with TRBJ2-3, with D possibly matching TRBD2 (7 bases). V lost 7 bases and J 0 bases, leaving 14 bases between the germline ends. The CDR3 sequence is 15 residues long. The germline gives CDR1 LNHDA, CDR2 SQIVND (reference sequence).